This T cell receptor beta chain emerged from a study of blood T cell repertoires in COVID-19. For the study at large: Researchers got acute and convalescent COVID-19 samples from the United States, Italy and Spain. Sources were T cells, B-cell-depleted T cells, or PBMCs; the material itself was cDNA or gDNA.

Trimming pared 4 bases from V and 1 base from J, leaving 9 bases between. This CDR3 is built from 14 residues. Germline V gene lookup returns CDR1 SEHNR and CDR2 FQNEAQ (reference sequence). Some clones are missing from TCRdb's copy, which holds only in-frame ones; the method was immunoSEQ multiplex PCR. The sample has tens of thousands of clones, 75% to 85% seen once. Sequencing was performed on peripheral blood. This receptor was taken from an elderly woman with acute or convalescent COVID-19. The chain uses TRBV7-9 and TRBJ2-3; TRBD2 might be the D (6 bases). DNA for the CDR3: TGTGCCAGCAGCTGGCGGGAACGCACAGATACGCAGTATTTT. Amino acids: CASSWRERTDTQYF.